This TCR beta chain comes out of a study of blood T cell repertoires in COVID-19. At the level of the study: The United States, Italy and Spain provided the acute and convalescent COVID-19 samples. The cDNA or gDNA used as material had been derived from T cells, B-cell-depleted T cells, or PBMCs.

In the original analysis: Using reference gene primer amplification, nucleated cell counts were estimated. The assay was immunoSEQ multiplex PCR, and TCRdb's table has in-frame clones only and misses some. The D gene and trimming were derived from the DNA, and the V and J assignments and clone size from that table. The table shows tens of thousands of clones, with 91% occurring only once. The germline gives CDR1 MGHRA, CDR2 YSYEKL. This CDR3 has 16 residues. The J segment lost 0 bases and the V segment lost 1 base, leaving 2 bases of the junction unmatched. The rearrangement links TRBV4-1 to TRBJ1-3, with 8 positions matching TRBD1. The origin of this receptor is a woman in her forties or fifties in a cohort sampled during active COVID-19. Sequencing was done on a sample of peripheral blood. The CDR3 here is CASSQVDRDSGNTIYF. CDR3 DNA: TGCGCCAGCAGCCAAGTGGACAGGGACTCTGGAAACACCATATATTTT.